This TCR beta chain was identified during a study of OX40 agonist ivuxolimab in advanced cancers. Study-wide results and caveats: At 0.1 to 3.0 mg/kg and by week 6, CD4+ and CD8+ T cells in the blood had expanded clonally.

Sequencing used immunoSEQ multiplex PCR; TCRdb keeps in-frame clones, though not all of them. Among roughly 40,000 clones listed, about 90% were seen once. The CDR3 is made up of 16 amino acids. Germline-derived CDR1 and CDR2 are LGHNA and YSLEER. V was clipped by 0 bases and J by 1 base, with 12 bases between them. As concerns this clone: What it binds is unknown.

The starting material was CD4+ or CD8+ T cells sorted from blood, obtained in a trial of the OX40 agonist ivuxolimab. This receptor was obtained from an adult with an advanced solid tumor such as melanoma, head and neck, liver or kidney cancer. The genes are TRBV4-3 and TRBJ1-1, with no clear D. DNA of the CDR3: TGCGCCAGCAGCCAAGAAGAGGCTTCTCGGAACACTGAAGCTTTCTTT. It codes for CASSQEEASRNTEAFF.